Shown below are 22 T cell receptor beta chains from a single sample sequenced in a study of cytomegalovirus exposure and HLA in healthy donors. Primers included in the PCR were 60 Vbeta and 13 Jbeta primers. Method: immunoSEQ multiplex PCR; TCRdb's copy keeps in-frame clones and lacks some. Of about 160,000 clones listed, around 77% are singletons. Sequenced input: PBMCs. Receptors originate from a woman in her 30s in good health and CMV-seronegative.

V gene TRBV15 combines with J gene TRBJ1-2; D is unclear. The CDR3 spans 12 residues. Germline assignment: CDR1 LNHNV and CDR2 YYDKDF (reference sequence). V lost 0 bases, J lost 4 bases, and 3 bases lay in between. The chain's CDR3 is CATSREAYGYTF. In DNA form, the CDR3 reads TGTGCCACCAGCAGAGAGGCCTATGGCTACACCTTC.

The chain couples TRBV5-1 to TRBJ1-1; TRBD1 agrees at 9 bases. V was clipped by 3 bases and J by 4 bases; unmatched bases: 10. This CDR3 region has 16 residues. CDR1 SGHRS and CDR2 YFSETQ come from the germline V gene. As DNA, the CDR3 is TGCGCCAGCAGCTCGACACCCGGGACAGGGACCACTGAAGCTTTCTTT. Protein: CASSSTPGTGTTEAFF.

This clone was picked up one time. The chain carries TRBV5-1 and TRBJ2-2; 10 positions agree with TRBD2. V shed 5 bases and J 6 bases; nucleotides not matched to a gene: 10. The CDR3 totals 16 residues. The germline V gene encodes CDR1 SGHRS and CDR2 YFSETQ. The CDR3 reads CASSRTSGVDPGELFF. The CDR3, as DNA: TGCGCCAGCAGTCGTACTAGCGGGGTTGACCCCGGGGAGCTGTTTTTT.

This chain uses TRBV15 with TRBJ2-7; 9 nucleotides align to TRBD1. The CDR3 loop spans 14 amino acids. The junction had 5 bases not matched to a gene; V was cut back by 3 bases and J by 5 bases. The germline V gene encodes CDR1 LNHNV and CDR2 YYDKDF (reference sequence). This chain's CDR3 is CATSRGQGLDEQYF. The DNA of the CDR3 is TGTGCCACCAGCAGGGGACAGGGACTCGACGAGCAGTACTTC.

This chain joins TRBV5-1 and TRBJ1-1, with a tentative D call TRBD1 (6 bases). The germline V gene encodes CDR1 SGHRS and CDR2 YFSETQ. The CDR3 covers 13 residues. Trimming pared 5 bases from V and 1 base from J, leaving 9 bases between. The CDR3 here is CASSVQGNTEAFF. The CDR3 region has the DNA TGCGCCAGCAGTGTACAGGGGAACACTGAAGCTTTCTTT.

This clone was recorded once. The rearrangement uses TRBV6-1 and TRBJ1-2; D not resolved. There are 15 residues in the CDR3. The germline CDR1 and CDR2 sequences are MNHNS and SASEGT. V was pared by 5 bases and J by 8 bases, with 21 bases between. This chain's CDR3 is CASSNLEVSYEGYTF. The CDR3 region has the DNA TGTGCCAGCAGTAACCTTGAGGTTTCGTATGAGGGCTACACCTTC.

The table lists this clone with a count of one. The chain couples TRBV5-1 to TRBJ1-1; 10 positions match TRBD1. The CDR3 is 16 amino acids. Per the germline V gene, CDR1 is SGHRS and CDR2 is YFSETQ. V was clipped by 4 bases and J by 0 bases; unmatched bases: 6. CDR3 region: CASSPTGGQVNTEAFF. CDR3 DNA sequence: TGCGCCAGCAGCCCGACAGGGGGCCAAGTGAACACTGAAGCTTTCTTT.

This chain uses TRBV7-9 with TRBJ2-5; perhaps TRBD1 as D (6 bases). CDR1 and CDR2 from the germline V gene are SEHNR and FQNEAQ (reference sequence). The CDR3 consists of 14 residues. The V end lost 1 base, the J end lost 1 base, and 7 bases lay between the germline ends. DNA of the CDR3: TGTGCCAGCAGCTTAGTAGGGGGCCAAGAGACCCAGTACTTC. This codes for CASSLVGGQETQYF.

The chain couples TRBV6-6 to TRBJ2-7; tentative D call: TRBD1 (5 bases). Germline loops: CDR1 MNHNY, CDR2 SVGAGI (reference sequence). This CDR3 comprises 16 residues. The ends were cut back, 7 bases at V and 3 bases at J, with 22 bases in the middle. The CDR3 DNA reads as TGTGCCAGCATAAGAGGACCAATGACAGCCAACTACGAGCAGTACTTC. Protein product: CASIRGPMTANYEQYF.

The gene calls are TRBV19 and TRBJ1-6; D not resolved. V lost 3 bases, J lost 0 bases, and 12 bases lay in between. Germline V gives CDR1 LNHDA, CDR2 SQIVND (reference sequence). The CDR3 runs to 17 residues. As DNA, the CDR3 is TGTGCCAGTAGTATTGGAGGGCCCAGCTCCTATAATTCACCCCTCCACTTT. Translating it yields CASSIGGPSSYNSPLHF.

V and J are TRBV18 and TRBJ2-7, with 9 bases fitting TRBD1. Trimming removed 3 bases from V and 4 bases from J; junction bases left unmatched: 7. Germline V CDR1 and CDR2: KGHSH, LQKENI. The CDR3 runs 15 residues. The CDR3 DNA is TGTGCCAGCTCACCCAACCGGGACAGGGTTTACGAGCAGTACTTC. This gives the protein CASSPNRDRVYEQYF.

The CDR3 coding sequence is TGTGCCAGCAGTGACAGGGGGCCCCAGCATTTT. It specifies CASSDRGPQHF. J is TRBJ1-5 and V is TRBV2; weak D call: TRBD1 (6 bases). Germline-derived CDR1 and CDR2 are SNHLY and FYNNEI. Trimming cost V 3 bases and J 9 bases, with 6 bases left between them. The CDR3 has 11 amino acids.

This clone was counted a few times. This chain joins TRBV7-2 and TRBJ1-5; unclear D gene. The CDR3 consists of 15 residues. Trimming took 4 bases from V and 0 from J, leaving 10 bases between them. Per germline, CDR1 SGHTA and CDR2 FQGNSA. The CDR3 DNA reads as TGTGCCAGCAGCTCGCGATCCTATAGCAATCAGCCCCAGCATTTT. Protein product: CASSSRSYSNQPQHF.

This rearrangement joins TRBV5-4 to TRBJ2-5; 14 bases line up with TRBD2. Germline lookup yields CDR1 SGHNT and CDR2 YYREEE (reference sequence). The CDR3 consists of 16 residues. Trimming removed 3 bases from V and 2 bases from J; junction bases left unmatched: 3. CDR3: CASSSGLAGGQETQYF. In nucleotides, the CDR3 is TGTGCCAGCAGCTCAGGACTAGCGGGGGGTCAAGAGACCCAGTACTTC.

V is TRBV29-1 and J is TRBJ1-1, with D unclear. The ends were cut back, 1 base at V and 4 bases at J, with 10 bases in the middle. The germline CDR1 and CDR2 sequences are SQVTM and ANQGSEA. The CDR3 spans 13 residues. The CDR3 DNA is TGCAGCGTTGAAGGGCAGTCCAGCACTGAAGCTTTCTTT. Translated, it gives CSVEGQSSTEAFF.

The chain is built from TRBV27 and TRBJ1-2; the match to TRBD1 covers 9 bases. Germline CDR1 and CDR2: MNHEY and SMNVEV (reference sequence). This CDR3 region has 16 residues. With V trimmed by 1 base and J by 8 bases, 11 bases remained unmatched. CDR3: CASSLYGGGTGRGYTF. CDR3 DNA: TGTGCCAGCAGTTTATATGGGGGGGGGACAGGGAGAGGCTACACCTTC.

The CDR3 bases are TGTGCCAGCAGCAGGGGGGGGAATGAAAAACTGTTTTTT. Protein product: CASSRGGNEKLFF. The chain has TRBV5-6 and TRBJ1-4, with D tentatively TRBD1 (6 bases). CDR3 length equals 13 residues. The V gene's germline CDR1 is SGHDT and CDR2 YYEEEE. Deletions cut 4 bases from V and 5 bases from J, with 9 bases between.

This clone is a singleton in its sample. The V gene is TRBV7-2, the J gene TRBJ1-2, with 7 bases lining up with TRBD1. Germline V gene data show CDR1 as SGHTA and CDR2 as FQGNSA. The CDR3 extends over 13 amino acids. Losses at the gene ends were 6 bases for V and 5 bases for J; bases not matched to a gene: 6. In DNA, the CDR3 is TGTGCCAGCAGGGCCGGGACAGAATATGGCTACACCTTC. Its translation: CASRAGTEYGYTF. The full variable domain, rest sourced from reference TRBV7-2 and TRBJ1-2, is GAGVSQSPSNKVTEKGKDVELRCDPISGHTALYWYRQSLGQGLEFLIYFQGNSAPDKSGLPSDRFSAERTGGSVSTLTIQRTQQEDSAVYLCASRAGTEYGYTFGSGTRLTVV.

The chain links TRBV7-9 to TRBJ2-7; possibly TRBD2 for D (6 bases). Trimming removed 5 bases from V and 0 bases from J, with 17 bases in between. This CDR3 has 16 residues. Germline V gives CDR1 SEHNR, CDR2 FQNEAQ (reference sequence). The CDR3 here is CASSLRETLSSYEQYF. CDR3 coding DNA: TGTGCCAGCAGCCTTCGGGAGACACTCAGCTCCTACGAGCAGTACTTC.

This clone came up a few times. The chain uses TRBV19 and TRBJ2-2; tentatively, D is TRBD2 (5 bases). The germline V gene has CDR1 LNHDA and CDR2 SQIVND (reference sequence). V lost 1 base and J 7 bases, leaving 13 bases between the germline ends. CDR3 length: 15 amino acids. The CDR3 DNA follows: TGTGCCAGTAGTATAGGGAGCGGTAGTTACGGGGAGCTGTTTTTT. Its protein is CASSIGSGSYGELFF. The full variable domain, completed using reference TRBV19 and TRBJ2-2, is DGGITQSPKYLFRKEGQNVTLSCEQNLNHDAMYWYRQDPGQGLRLIYYSQIVNDFQKGDIAEGYSVSREKKESFPLTVTSAQKNPTAFYLCASSIGSGSYGELFFGEGSRLTVL.

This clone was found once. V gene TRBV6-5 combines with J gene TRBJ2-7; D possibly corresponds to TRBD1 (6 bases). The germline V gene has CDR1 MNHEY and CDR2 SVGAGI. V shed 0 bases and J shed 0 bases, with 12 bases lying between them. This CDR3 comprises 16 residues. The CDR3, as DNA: TGTGCCAGCAGTTACTCGAGGGGGAAACCCTCCTACGAGCAGTACTTC. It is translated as CASSYSRGKPSYEQYF.

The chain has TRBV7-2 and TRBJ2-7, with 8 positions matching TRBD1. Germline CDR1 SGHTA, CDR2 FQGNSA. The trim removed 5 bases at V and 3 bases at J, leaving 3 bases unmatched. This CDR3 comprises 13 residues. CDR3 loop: CASSSTGGYEQYF. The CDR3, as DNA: TGTGCCAGCAGCAGTACAGGGGGCTACGAGCAGTACTTC.